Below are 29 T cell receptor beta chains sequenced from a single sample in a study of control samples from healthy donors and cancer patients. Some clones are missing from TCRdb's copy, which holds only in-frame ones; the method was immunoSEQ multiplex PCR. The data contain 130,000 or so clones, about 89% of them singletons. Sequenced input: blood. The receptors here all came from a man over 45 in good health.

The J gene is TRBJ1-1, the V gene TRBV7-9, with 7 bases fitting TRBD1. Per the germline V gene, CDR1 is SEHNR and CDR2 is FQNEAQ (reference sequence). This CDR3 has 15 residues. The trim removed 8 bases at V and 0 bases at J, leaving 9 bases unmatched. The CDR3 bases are TGTGCCAGCTTTTCGGGACAGTACATGAACACTGAAGCTTTCTTT. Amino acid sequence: CASFSGQYMNTEAFF.

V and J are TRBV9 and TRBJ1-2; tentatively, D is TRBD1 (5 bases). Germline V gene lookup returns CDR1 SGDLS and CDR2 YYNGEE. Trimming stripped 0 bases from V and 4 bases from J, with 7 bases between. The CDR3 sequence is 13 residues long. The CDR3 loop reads CASSVDGGYGYTF. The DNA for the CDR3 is TGTGCCAGCAGCGTAGATGGGGGCTATGGCTACACCTTC.

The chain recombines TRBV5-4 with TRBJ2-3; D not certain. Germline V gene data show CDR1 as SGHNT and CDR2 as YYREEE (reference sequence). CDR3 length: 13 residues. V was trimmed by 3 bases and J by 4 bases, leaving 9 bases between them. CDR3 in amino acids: CASSSQGPDTQYF. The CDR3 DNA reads TGTGCCAGCAGCTCCCAAGGACCAGATACGCAGTATTTT.

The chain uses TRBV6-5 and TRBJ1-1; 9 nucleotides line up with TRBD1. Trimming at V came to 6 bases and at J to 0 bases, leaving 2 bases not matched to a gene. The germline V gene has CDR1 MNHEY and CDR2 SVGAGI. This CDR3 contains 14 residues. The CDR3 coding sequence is TGTGCCAGCAGCCGGACAGGGGTGAACACTGAAGCTTTCTTT. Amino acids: CASSRTGVNTEAFF.

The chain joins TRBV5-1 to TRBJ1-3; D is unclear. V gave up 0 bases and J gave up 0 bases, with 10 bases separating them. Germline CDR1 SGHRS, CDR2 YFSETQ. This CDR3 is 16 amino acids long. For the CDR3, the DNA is TGCGCCAGCAGCTTGGGGGCGGCCAGCTCTGGAAACACCATATATTTT. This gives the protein CASSLGAASSGNTIYF.

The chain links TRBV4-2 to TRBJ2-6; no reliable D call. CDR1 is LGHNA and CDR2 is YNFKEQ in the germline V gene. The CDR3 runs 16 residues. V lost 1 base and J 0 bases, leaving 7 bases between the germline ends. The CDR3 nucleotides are TGTGCCAGCAGCCAAGGGCAGCACTCTGGGGCCAACGTCCTGACTTTC. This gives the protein CASSQGQHSGANVLTF.

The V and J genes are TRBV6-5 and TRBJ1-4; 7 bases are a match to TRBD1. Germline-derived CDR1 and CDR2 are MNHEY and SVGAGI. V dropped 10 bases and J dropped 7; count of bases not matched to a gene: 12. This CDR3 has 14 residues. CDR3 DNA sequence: TGTGCCACCTCCCGACAGGGAGGTAGTGAAAAACTGTTTTTT. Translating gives CATSRQGGSEKLFF.

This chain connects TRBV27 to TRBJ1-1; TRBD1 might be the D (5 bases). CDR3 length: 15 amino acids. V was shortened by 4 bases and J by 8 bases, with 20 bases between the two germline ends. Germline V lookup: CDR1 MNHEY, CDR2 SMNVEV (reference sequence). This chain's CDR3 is CASSSLGQGSVEAFF. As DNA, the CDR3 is TGTGCCAGCAGTTCCTTAGGGCAGGGTTCCGTCGAAGCTTTCTTT.

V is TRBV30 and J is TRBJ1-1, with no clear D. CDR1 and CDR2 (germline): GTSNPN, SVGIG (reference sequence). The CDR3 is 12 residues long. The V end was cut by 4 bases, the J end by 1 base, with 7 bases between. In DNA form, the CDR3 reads TGTGCCTGGATTGAAAGGAACACTGAAGCTTTCTTT. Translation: CAWIERNTEAFF.

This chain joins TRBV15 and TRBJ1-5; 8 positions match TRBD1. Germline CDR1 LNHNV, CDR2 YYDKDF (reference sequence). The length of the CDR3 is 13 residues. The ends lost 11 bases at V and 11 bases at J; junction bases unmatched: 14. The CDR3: CASLRGQVKSQHF. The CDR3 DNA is TGTGCCTCCCTACGGGGACAGGTAAAATCCCAGCATTTT.

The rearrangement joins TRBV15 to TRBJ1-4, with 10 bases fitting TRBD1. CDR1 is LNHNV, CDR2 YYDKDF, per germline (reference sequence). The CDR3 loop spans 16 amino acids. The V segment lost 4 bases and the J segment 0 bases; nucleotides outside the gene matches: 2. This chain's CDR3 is CATSTGTGATNEKLFF. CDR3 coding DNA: TGTGCCACCAGCACCGGGACAGGGGCAACTAATGAAAAACTGTTTTTT.

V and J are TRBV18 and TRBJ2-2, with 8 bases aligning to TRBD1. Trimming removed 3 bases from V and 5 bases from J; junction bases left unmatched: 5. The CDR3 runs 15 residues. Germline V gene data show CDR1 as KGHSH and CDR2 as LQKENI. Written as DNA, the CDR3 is TGTGCCAGCTCACCCACGAGACAGGGGACCGGGGAGCTGTTTTTT. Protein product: CASSPTRQGTGELFF.

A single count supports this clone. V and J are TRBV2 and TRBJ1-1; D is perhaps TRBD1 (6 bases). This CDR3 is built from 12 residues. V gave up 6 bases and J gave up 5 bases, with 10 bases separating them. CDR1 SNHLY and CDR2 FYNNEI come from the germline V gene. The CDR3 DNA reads TGTGCCAGCAGCCTTACAGGGACTGAAGCTTTCTTT. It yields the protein CASSLTGTEAFF.

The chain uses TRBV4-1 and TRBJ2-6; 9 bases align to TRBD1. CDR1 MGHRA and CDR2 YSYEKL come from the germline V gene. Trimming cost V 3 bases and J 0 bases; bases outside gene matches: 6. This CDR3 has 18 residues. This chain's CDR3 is CASSQPGQGVSGANVLTF. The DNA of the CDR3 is TGCGCCAGCAGCCAGCCGGGACAGGGCGTCTCTGGGGCCAACGTCCTGACTTTC.

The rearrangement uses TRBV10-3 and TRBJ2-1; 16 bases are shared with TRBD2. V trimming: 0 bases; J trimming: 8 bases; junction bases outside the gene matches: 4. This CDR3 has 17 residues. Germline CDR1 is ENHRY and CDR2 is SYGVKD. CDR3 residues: CAISESGTSGGAYEQFF. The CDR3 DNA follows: TGTGCCATCAGTGAGTCAGGGACTAGCGGGGGGGCCTATGAGCAGTTCTTC.

The CDR3 DNA sequence: TGTGCCAGCAGTCAACAGGGATTCGGAAACACCATATATTTT. Translating it yields CASSQQGFGNTIYF. The J gene is TRBJ1-3, the V gene TRBV2; TRBD1 might be the D (6 bases). Germline assignment: CDR1 SNHLY and CDR2 FYNNEI. Trimming shortened V by 5 bases and J by 4 bases, and 12 bases separated the two germline ends. The CDR3 consists of 14 residues.

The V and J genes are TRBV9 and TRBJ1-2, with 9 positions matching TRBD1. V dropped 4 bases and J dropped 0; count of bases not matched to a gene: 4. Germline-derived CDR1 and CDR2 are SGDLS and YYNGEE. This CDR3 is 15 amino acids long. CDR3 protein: CASSTGQGANYGYTF. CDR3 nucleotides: TGTGCCAGCAGCACGGGACAGGGAGCTAACTATGGCTACACCTTC.

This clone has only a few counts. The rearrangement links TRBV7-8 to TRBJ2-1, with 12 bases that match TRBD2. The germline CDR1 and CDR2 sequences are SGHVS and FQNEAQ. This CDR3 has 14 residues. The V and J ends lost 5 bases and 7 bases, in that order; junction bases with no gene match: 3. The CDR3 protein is CASSLGLAGNEQFF. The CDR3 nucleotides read TGTGCCAGCAGCCTCGGACTAGCGGGGAATGAGCAGTTCTTC.

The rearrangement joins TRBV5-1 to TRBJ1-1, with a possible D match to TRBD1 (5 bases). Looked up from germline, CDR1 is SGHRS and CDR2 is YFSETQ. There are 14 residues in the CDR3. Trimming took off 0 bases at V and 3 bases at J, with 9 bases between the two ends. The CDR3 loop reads CASSLGQGYTEAFF. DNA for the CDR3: TGCGCCAGCAGCTTGGGCCAGGGTTACACTGAAGCTTTCTTT.

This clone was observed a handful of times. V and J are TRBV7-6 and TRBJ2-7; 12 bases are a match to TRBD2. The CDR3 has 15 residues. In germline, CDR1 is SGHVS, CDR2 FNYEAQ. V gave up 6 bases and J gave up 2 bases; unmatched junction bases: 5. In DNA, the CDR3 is TGTGCCAGCAGTGCCCTAGCGGGGGGGCCCTACGAGCAGTACTTC. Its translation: CASSALAGGPYEQYF.

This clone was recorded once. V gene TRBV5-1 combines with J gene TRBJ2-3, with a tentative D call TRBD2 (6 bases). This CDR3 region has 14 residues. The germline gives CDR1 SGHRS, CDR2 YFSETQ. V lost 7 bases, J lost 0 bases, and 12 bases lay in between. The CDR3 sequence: CASQLAPSTDTQYF. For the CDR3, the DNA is TGCGCCAGCCAACTAGCTCCAAGCACAGATACGCAGTATTTT.

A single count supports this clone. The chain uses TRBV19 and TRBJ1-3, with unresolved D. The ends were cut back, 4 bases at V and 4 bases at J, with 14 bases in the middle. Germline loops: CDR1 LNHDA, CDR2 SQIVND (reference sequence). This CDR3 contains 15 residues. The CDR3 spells CASSKAGRSGNTIYF. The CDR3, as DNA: TGTGCCAGTAGTAAGGCGGGAAGATCCGGAAACACCATATATTTT.

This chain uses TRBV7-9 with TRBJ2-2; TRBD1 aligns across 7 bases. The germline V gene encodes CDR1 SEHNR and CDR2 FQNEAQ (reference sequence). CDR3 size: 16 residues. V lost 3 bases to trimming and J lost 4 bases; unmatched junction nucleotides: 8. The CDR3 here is CASSFKTGTPTGELFF. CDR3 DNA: TGTGCCAGCAGCTTTAAGACAGGGACACCCACCGGGGAGCTGTTTTTT.

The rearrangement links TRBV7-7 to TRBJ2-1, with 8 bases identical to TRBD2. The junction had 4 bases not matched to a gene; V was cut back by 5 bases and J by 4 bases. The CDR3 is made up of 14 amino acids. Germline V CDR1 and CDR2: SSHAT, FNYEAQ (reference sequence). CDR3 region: CASSAGLDYNEQFF. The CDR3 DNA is TGTGCCAGCAGCGCGGGACTAGATTACAATGAGCAGTTCTTC. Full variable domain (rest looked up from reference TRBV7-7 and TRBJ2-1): GAGVSQSPRYKVTKRGQDVTLRCDPISSHATLYWYQQALGQGPEFLTYFNYEAQPDKSGLPSDRFSAERPEGSISTLTIQRTEQRDSAMYRCASSAGLDYNEQFFGPGTRLTVL.

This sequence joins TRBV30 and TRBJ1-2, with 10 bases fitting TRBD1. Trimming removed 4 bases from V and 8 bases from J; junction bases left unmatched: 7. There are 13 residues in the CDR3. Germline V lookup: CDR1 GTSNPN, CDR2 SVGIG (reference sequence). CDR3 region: CAWNGGQGRGYTF. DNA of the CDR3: TGTGCCTGGAACGGGGGACAGGGGAGGGGCTACACCTTC.

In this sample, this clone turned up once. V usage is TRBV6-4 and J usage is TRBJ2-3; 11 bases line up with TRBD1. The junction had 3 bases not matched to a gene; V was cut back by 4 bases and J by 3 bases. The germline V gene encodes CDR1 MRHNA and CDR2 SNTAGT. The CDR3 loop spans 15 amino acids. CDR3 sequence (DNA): TGTGCCAGCAGTGTTGGGACAGGGGGTACAGATACGCAGTATTTT. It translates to CASSVGTGGTDTQYF.

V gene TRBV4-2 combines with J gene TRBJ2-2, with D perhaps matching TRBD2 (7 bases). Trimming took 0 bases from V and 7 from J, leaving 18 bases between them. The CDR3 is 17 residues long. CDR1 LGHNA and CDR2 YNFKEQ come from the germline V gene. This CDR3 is CASSQERPGGVGGELFF. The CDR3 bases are TGTGCCAGCAGCCAAGAAAGGCCGGGGGGCGTAGGCGGGGAGCTGTTTTTT.

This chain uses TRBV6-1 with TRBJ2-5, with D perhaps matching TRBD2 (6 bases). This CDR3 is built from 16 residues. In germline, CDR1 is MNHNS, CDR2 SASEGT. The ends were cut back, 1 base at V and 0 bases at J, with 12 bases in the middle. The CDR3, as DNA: TGTGCCAGCAGTGAAGTCCGCGGGACCAACCAAGAGACCCAGTACTTC. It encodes CASSEVRGTNQETQYF.

The CDR3 nucleotides read TGCGCCAGCAGTCCAGATTTGAGAGGCGGCTACACCTTC. Translation gives CASSPDLRGGYTF. The rearrangement links TRBV5-1 to TRBJ1-2; no clear D. Trimming pared 5 bases from V and 8 bases from J, leaving 16 bases between. Germline values: CDR1 SGHRS, CDR2 YFSETQ. The CDR3 extends over 13 amino acids.